This TCR beta chain is drawn from a study of blood T cell repertoires in COVID-19. Study as a whole: The study drew acute and convalescent COVID-19 samples from the United States, Italy and Spain. PBMCs, B-cell-depleted T cells, or T cells provided the cDNA or gDNA that made up the material.

V dropped 3 bases and J dropped 6; count of bases not matched to a gene: 4. Germline V lookup: CDR1 KGHDR, CDR2 SFDVKD. The length of the CDR3 is 14 residues. TCRdb keeps only in-frame clones here, not all; method: immunoSEQ multiplex PCR. This table holds fewer than 110,000 clones, 85% found once. The rearrangement joins TRBV24-1 to TRBJ2-7; 10 nucleotides align to TRBD2. The sequence came from a woman between 65 and 79 years old with active or convalescent COVID-19. Specimen: peripheral blood. CDR3 in amino acids: CATSDPRTSGEQYF. The CDR3, as DNA: TGTGCCACCAGTGATCCCCGGACTAGCGGCGAGCAGTACTTC.